This T cell receptor beta chain was identified during a study of identifying expanded T cells in peripheral blood. The CDR3 loop spans 14 amino acids. The germline V gene has CDR1 MNHEY and CDR2 SMNVEV (reference sequence). V was cut by 3 bases and J by 1 base, with 9 bases left in between. TCRdb keeps only in-frame clones here, not all; method: immunoSEQ multiplex PCR. The data contain 70,000 to 100,000 clones, approximately 83% of them singletons. The sequenced sample was blood. This receptor was obtained from a person aged 18 to 70 in good health. This chain joins TRBV27 and TRBJ1-1; D not certain. CDR3 nucleotides: TGTGCCAGCAGTTTGTCCCATGCGAACACTGAAGCTTTCTTT. This translates into CASSLSHANTEAFF.